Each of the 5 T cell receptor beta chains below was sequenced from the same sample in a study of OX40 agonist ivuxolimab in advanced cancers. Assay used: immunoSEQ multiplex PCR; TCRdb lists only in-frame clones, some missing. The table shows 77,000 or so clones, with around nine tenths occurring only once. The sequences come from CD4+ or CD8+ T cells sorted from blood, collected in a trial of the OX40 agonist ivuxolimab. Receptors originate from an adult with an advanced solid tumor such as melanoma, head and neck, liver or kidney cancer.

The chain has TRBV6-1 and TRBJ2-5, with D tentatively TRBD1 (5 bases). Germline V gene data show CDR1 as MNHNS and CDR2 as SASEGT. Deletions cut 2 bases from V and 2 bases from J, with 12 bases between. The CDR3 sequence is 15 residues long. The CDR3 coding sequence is TGTGCCAGCAGTGAACGTGGGGCCCTACAAGAGACCCAGTACTTC. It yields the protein CASSERGALQETQYF.

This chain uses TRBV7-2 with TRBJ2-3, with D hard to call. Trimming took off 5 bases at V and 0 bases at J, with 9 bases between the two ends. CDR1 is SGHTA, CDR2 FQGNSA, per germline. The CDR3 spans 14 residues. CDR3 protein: CASSKPTSTDTQYF. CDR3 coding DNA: TGTGCCAGCAGCAAACCCACTAGCACAGATACGCAGTATTTT.

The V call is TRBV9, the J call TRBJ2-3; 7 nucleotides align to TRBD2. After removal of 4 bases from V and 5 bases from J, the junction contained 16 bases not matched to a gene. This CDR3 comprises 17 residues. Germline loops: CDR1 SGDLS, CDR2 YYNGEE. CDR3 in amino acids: CASSPDGGEGSGDTQYF. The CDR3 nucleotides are TGTGCCAGCAGCCCAGATGGGGGGGAGGGATCGGGAGATACGCAGTATTTT.

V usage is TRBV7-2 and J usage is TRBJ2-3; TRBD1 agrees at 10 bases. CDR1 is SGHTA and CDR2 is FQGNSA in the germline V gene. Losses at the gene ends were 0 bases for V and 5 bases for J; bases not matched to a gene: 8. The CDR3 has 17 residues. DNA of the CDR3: TGTGCCAGCAGCTTAGCGCTCTTGGGACAGGGGATAGATACGCAGTATTTT. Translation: CASSLALLGQGIDTQYF.

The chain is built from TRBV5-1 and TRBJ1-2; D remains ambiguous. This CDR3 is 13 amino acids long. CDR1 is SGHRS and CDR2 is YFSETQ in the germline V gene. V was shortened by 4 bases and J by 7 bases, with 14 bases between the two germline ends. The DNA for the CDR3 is TGCGCCAGCAGCCTCGATCCCGACGGTGGCTACACCTTC. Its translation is CASSLDPDGGYTF.